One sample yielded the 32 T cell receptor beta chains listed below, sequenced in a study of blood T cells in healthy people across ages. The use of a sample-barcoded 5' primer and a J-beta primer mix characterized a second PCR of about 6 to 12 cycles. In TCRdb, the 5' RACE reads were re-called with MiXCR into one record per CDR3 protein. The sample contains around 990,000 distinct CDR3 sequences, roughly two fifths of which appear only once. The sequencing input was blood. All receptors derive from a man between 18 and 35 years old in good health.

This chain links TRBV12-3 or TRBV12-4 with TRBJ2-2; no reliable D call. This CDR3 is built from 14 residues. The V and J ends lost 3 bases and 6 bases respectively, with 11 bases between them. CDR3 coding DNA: TGTGCCAGCAGTTTGGGATGGGGTGCCGGGGAGCTGTTTTTT. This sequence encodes CASSLGWGAGELFF.

In DNA, the CDR3 is TGTGCCAGCAGTTACACCGGACTAGCCCCTGGCTACGAGCAGTACTTC. Its protein is CASSYTGLAPGYEQYF. The chain combines TRBV6-5 with TRBJ2-7; 8 bases match TRBD2. This CDR3 is built from 16 residues. CDR1 and CDR2 (germline): MNHEY, SVGAGI. The V gene end was trimmed by 2 bases and the J gene end by 3 bases; junction bases not matched to a gene: 9.

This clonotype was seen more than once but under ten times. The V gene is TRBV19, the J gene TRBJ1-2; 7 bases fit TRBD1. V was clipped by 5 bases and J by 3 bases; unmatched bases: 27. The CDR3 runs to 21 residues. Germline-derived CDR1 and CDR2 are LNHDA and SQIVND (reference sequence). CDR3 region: CASSDIFPNFVGRGDYYGYTF. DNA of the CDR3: TGTGCCAGTAGTGATATCTTCCCAAACTTCGTCGGCAGGGGGGATTACTATGGCTACACCTTC. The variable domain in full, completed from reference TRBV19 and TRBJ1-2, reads DGGITQSPKYLFRKEGQNVTLSCEQNLNHDAMYWYRQDPGQGLRLIYYSQIVNDFQKGDIAEGYSVSREKKESFPLTVTSAQKNPTAFYLCASSDIFPNFVGRGDYYGYTFGSGTRLTVV.

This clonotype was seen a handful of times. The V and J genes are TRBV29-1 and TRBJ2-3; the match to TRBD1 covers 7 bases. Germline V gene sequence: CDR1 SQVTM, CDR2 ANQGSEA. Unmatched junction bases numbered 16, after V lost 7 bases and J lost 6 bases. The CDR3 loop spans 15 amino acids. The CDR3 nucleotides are TGCAGCGCCGCCGGGACAGCCGTACTCAGGGATACGCAGTATTTT. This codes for CSAAGTAVLRDTQYF.

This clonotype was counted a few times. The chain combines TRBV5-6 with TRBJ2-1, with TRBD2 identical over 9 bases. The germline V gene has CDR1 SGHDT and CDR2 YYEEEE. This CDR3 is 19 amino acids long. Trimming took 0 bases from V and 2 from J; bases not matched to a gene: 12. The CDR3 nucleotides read TGTGCCAGCAGCTTGGCCTTGGCTCACCGCGGGGGGGCCTACAATGAGCAGTTCTTC. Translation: CASSLALAHRGGAYNEQFF.

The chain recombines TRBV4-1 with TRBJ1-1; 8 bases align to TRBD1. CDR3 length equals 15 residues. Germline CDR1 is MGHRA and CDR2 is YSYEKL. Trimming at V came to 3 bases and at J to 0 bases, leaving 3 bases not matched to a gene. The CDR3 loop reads CASSHMTGVNTEAFF. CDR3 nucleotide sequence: TGCGCCAGCAGCCACATGACAGGGGTGAACACTGAAGCTTTCTTT.

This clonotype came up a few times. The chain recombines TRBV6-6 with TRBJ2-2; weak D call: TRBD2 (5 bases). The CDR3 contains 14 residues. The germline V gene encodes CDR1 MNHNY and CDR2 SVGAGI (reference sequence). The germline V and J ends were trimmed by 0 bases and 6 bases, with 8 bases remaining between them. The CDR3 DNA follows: TGTGCCAGCAGTTACTCGAAGGAGGCCGGGGAGCTGTTTTTT. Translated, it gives CASSYSKEAGELFF.

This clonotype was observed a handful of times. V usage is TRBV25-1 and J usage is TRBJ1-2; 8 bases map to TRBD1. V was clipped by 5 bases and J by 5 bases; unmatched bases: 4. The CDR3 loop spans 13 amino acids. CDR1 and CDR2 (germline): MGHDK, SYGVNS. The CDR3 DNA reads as TGTGCCAGCAGTCACGACAGGGGATATGGCTACACCTTC. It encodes CASSHDRGYGYTF.

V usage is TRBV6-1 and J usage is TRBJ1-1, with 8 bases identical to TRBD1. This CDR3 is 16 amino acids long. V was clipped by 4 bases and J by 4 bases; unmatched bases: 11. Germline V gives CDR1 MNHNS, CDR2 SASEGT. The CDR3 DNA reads TGTGCCAGCAGTGTATCAAACAGGGGGGGAGGCACTGAAGCTTTCTTT. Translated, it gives CASSVSNRGGGTEAFF.

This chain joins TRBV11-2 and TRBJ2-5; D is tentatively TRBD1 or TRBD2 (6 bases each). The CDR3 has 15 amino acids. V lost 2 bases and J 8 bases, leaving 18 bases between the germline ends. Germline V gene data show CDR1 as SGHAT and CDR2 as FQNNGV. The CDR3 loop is CASSLHLSGAPTQYF. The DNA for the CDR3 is TGTGCCAGCAGCTTACACTTATCGGGGGCGCCCACCCAGTACTTC.

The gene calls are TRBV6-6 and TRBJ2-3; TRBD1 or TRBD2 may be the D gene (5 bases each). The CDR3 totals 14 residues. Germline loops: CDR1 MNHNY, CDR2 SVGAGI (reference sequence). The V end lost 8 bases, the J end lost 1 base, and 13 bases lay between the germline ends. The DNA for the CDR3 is TGTGCCAGCGAACCGGTGGGGGGCACAGATACGCAGTATTTT. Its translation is CASEPVGGTDTQYF.

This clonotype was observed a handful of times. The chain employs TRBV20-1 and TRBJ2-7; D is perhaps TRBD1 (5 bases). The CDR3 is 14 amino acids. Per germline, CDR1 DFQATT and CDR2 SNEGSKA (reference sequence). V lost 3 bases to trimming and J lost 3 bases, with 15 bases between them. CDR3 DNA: TGCAGTGCTAGTGGATGGGGCGCACTCTACGAGCAGTACTTC. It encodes CSASGWGALYEQYF.

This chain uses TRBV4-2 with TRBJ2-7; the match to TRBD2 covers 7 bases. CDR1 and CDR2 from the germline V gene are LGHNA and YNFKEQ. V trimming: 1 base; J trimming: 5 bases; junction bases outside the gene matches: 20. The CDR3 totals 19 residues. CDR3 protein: CASSQVSRGRGARTHEQYF. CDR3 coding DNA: TGTGCCAGCAGCCAAGTTTCGCGGGGGAGAGGGGCTCGAACCCACGAGCAGTACTTC.

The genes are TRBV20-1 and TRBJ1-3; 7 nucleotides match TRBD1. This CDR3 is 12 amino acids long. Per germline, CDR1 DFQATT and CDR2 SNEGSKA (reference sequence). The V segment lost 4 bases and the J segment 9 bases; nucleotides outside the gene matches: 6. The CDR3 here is CSAMDRRTTIYF. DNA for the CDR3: TGCAGTGCTATGGACAGGCGCACCACCATATATTTT.

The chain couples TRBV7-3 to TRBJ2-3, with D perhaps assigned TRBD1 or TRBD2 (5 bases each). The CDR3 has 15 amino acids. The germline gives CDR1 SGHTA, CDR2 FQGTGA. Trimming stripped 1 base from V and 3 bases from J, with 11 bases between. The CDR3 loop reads CASSLIGARTDTQYF. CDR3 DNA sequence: TGTGCCAGCAGCTTAATCGGGGCGCGGACAGATACGCAGTATTTT.

Here the CDR3 reads CSAREGTDNEKLFF. In DNA form, the CDR3 reads TGCAGTGCTAGAGAGGGGACGGATAATGAAAAACTGTTTTTT. The J gene is TRBJ1-4, the V gene TRBV20-1, with D tentatively TRBD1 (5 bases). There are 14 residues in the CDR3. V was trimmed by 0 bases and J by 4 bases, leaving 9 bases between them. Germline lookup yields CDR1 DFQATT and CDR2 SNEGSKA (reference sequence).

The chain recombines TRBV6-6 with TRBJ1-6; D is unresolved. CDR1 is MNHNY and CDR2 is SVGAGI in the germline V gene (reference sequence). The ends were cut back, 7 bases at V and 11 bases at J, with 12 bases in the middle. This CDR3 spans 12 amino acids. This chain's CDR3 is CASTSRNPPLHF. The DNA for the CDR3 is TGTGCCAGCACCTCTCGGAATCCACCCCTCCACTTT.

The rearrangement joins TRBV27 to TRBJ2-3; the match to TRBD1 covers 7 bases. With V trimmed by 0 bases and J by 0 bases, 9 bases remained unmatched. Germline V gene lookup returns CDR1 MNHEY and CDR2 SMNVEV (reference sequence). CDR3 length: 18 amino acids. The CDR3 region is CASSLSKGRGQSTDTQYF. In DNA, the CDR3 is TGTGCCAGCAGTTTATCGAAGGGCAGGGGACAGAGCACAGATACGCAGTATTTT.

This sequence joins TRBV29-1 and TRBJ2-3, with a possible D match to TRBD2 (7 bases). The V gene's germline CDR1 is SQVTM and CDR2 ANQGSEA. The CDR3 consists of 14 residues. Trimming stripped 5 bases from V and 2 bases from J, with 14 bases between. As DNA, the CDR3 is TGCAGCGTTACGGCGGGGGCCTACACAGATACGCAGTATTTT. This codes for CSVTAGAYTDTQYF.

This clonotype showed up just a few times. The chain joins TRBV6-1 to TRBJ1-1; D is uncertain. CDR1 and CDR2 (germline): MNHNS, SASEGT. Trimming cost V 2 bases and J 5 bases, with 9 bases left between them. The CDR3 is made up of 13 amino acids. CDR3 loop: CASSEHSGTEAFF. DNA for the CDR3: TGTGCCAGCAGTGAACACTCGGGAACTGAAGCTTTCTTT.

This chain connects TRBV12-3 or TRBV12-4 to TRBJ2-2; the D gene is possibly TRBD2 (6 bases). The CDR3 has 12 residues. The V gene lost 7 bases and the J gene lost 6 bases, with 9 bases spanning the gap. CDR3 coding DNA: TGTGCCAGCATGTCGGGGGCCGGGGAGCTGTTTTTT. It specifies CASMSGAGELFF.

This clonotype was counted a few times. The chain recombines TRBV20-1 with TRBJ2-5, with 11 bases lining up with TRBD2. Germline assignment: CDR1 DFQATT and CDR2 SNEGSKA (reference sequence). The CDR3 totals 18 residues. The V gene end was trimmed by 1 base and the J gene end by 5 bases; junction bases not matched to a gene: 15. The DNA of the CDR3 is TGCAGTGCTAGAGCGGGGGATCTTAGCGGGGGGGCCATTGAGACCCAGTACTTC. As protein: CSARAGDLSGGAIETQYF.

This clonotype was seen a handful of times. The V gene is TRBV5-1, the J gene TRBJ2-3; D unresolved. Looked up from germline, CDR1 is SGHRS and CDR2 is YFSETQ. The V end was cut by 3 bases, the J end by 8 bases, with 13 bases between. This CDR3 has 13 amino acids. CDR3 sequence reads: CASSSDSRATQYF. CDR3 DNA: TGCGCCAGCAGCTCAGATAGCCGGGCTACGCAGTATTTT.

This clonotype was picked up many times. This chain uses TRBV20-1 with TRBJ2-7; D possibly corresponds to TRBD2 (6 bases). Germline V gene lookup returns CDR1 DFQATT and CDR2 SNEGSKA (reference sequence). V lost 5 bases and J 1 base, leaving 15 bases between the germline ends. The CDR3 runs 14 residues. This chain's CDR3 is CSAYGGDESYEQYF. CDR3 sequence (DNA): TGCAGTGCTTATGGCGGGGACGAGTCCTACGAGCAGTACTTC.

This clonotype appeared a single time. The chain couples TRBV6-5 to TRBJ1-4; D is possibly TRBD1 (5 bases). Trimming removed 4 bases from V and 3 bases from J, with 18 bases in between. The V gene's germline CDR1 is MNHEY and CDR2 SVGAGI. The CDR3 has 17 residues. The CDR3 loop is CASSSPQGKGANEKLFF. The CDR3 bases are TGTGCCAGCAGTTCGCCCCAGGGAAAAGGGGCTAATGAAAAACTGTTTTTT.

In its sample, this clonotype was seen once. In DNA form, the CDR3 reads TGCAGTGCTAGAGTGGTGGATGGGGGGCTCAATCAGCCCCAGCATTTT. This sequence encodes CSARVVDGGLNQPQHF. The chain is built from TRBV20-1 and TRBJ1-5; weak D call: TRBD1 (6 bases). The ends were cut back, 1 base at V and 3 bases at J, with 16 bases in the middle. The length of the CDR3 is 16 residues. Germline lookup yields CDR1 DFQATT and CDR2 SNEGSKA (reference sequence).

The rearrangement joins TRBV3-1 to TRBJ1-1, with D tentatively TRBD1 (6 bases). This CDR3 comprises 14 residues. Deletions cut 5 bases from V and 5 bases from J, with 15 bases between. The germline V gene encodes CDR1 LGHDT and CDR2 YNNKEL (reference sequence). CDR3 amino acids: CASSETGLGTEAFF. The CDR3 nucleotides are TGTGCCAGCAGCGAAACAGGGCTAGGTACTGAAGCTTTCTTT.

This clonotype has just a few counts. CDR3 sequence reads: CASSKEARGSAGELFF. DNA for the CDR3: TGTGCCAGCAGCAAAGAGGCACGGGGATCGGCCGGGGAGCTGTTTTTT. The rearrangement uses TRBV21-1 and TRBJ2-2. TRBV21-1 is flagged as a pseudogene. The CDR3 totals 16 residues.

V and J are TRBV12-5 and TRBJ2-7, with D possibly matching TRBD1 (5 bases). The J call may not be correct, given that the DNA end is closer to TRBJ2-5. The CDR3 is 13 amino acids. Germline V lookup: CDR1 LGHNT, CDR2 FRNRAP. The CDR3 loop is CASGLGGGETQYF. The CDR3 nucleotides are TGTGCTAGTGGTTTGGGGGGCGGCGAGACCCAGTACTTC.

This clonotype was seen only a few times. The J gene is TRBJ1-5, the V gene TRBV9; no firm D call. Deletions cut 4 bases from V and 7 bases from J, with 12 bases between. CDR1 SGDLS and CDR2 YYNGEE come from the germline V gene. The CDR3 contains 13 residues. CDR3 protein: CASSPSGSQPQHF. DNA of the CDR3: TGTGCCAGCAGCCCTTCGGGGTCGCAGCCCCAGCATTTT. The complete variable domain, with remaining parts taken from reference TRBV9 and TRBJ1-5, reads DSGVTQTPKHLITATGQRVTLRCSPRSGDLSVYWYQQSLDQGLQFLIQYYNGEERAKGNILERFSAQQFPDLHSELNLSSLELGDSALYFCASSPSGSQPQHFGDGTRLSIL.

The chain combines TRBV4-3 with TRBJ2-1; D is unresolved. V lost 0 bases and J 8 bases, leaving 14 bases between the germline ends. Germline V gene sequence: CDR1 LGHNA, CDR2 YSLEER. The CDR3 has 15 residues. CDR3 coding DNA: TGCGCCAGCAGCCAAGACATGGCCCGGGTCGATGAGCAGTTCTTC. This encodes CASSQDMARVDEQFF.

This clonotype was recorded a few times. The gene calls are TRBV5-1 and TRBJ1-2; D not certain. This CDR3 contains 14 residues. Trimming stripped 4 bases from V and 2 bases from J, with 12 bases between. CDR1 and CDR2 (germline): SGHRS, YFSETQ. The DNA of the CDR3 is TGCGCCAGCAGCCCTCCGGGATCAAACTATGGCTACACCTTC. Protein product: CASSPPGSNYGYTF.